This T cell receptor beta chain was recovered during a study of T-cell reconstitution after alpha-beta-depleted transplantation in children. J gave up 3 bases and V 0 bases, and 13 bases lay outside the gene matches. CDR3 length: 18 residues. Germline V gives CDR1 SGHNT, CDR2 YENEEA. The TCRbeta library was prepared with unique molecular identifiers. One entry per CDR3 protein, called by TCRdb with MiXCR from the PCR reads. Of some 490,000 distinct CDR3 sequences listed, about an eighth are singletons. V is TRBV11-3 and J is TRBJ2-7; 8 nucleotides align to TRBD2. Sequences were derived from PBMCs from the stem cell graft donor, sampled from the stem cell graft. The sequence was obtained from a human donor who donated a stem cell graft to a child with combined immunodeficiency. The CDR3 reads CASSLDTGGPLRFYEQYF. The CDR3, as DNA: TGTGCCAGCAGCTTAGACACGGGAGGGCCGTTACGCTTCTACGAGCAGTACTTC.